Presented here are 19 T cell receptor beta chains from one specimen sequenced in a study of blood T cell repertoires in COVID-19. Assay: immunoSEQ multiplex PCR; the TCRdb copy retains only in-frame clones and omits some. The profile shows some 150,000 clones, approximately 89% of them singletons. The specimen was PBMCs or T cells enriched from blood (not recorded which). The receptor set was obtained from a woman between 18 and 29 years old who had recovered from COVID-19.

This rearrangement joins TRBV10-3 to TRBJ2-7; possible D gene TRBD1, 6 bases. V lost 4 bases and J 2 bases, leaving 9 bases between the germline ends. This CDR3 region has 13 residues. Germline-derived CDR1 and CDR2 are ENHRY and SYGVKD. CDR3 sequence: CAISGGQPYEQYF. CDR3 in DNA: TGTGCCATCAGTGGAGGACAGCCCTACGAGCAGTACTTC.

The chain links TRBV4-1 to TRBJ1-4; no firm D call. The CDR3 covers 15 residues. Trimming removed 4 bases at V and 8 bases at J, with 17 bases between. CDR1 MGHRA and CDR2 YSYEKL come from the germline V gene. This chain's CDR3 is CASSPVGLGKEKLFF. DNA of the CDR3: TGCGCCAGCAGCCCAGTAGGCCTCGGGAAGGAAAAACTGTTTTTT.

The chain employs TRBV28 and TRBJ2-7, with D hard to call. This CDR3 contains 13 residues. CDR1 is MDHEN, CDR2 SYDVKM, per germline. Trimming shortened V by 6 bases and J by 2 bases, and 11 bases separated the two germline ends. The CDR3 region is CASSPGATYEQYF. The CDR3, as DNA: TGTGCCAGCAGCCCCGGAGCCACCTACGAGCAGTACTTC.

This rearrangement joins TRBV9 to TRBJ2-2; D gene ambiguous. The ends were cut back, 0 bases at V and 6 bases at J, with 15 bases in the middle. This CDR3 contains 16 residues. In germline, CDR1 is SGDLS, CDR2 YYNGEE. The CDR3 region is CASSVVETWVPGELFF. In DNA, the CDR3 is TGTGCCAGCAGCGTAGTGGAGACGTGGGTCCCCGGGGAGCTGTTTTTT.

This rearrangement joins TRBV5-1 to TRBJ2-7, with 8 bases fitting TRBD2. The germline gives CDR1 SGHRS, CDR2 YFSETQ. V gave up 3 bases and J gave up 6 bases; unmatched junction bases: 5. The length of the CDR3 is 13 residues. As DNA, the CDR3 is TGCGCCAGCAGCTGGGCCGGGGGGGGCGAGCAGTACTTC. Residues: CASSWAGGGEQYF.

The chain joins TRBV6-6 to TRBJ1-2; a possible D gene is TRBD1 (5 bases). Germline values: CDR1 MNHNY, CDR2 SVGAGI (reference sequence). The CDR3 is made up of 15 amino acids. V shed 2 bases and J shed 3 bases, with 13 bases lying between them. The CDR3 reads CASSYRSGGDYGYTF. CDR3 nucleotide sequence: TGTGCCAGCAGTTACAGGTCAGGAGGGGACTATGGCTACACCTTC.

This chain connects TRBV7-9 to TRBJ2-7; 9 bases line up with TRBD2. The V gene end was trimmed by 6 bases and the J gene end by 3 bases; junction bases not matched to a gene: 3. The CDR3 totals 13 residues. Germline-derived CDR1 and CDR2 are SEHNR and FQNEAQ (reference sequence). The CDR3 coding sequence is TGTGCCAGCAGACCTAGCGGGAACTACGAGCAGTACTTC. This sequence encodes CASRPSGNYEQYF.

The CDR3 DNA sequence: TGCGCCAGCAGCTTGGATGGGACTAGCGAAGAGACCCAGTACTTC. Translated: CASSLDGTSEETQYF. The gene calls are TRBV5-1 and TRBJ2-5, with 10 bases fitting TRBD2. This CDR3 has 15 residues. CDR1 SGHRS and CDR2 YFSETQ come from the germline V gene. Losses at the gene ends were 0 bases for V and 3 bases for J; bases not matched to a gene: 2.

The genes are TRBV10-3 and TRBJ1-5; D is unresolved. This CDR3 is built from 13 residues. Germline assignment: CDR1 ENHRY and CDR2 SYGVKD. Between the trimmed V and J ends, which lost 5 bases and 6 bases, there was a span of 11 bases. The CDR3 sequence: CAISLDLGQPQHF. As DNA, the CDR3 is TGTGCCATCAGTCTAGATTTAGGTCAGCCCCAGCATTTT.

As for this clone: Other DNA sequences in this specimen translate into the identical CDR3. The rearrangement links TRBV20-1 to TRBJ1-1; 8 bases align to TRBD1. The CDR3 is 11 amino acids. J lost 8 bases, V lost 1 base, and 0 bases had no gene match. Germline CDR1 DFQATT, CDR2 SNEGSKA (reference sequence). DNA for the CDR3: TGCAGTGCTAGAGGACAGGGGGAAGCTTTCTTT. The encoded protein is CSARGQGEAFF.

The chain employs TRBV4-2 and TRBJ2-1, with 9 nucleotides matching TRBD2. This CDR3 region has 17 residues. V shed 0 bases, J shed 5 bases, and the junction held 8 bases outside the gene matches. Germline lookup yields CDR1 LGHNA and CDR2 YNFKEQ. CDR3 amino acids: CASSQDRGGRANNEQFF. In nucleotides, the CDR3 is TGTGCCAGCAGCCAAGATCGTGGCGGGAGGGCTAACAATGAGCAGTTCTTC.

The genes are TRBV6-2 or TRBV6-3 and TRBJ2-2, with TRBD2 matching 14 bases. J was trimmed by 5 bases and V by 7 bases; bases with no gene match: 18. The CDR3 extends over 20 amino acids. Germline values: CDR1 MNHEY, CDR2 SVGEGT. CDR3 protein: CASTPMGLAGVSFYTGELFF. CDR3 in DNA: TGTGCCAGCACCCCCATGGGACTAGCGGGAGTTTCTTTCTATACCGGGGAGCTGTTTTTT.

The rearrangement uses TRBV12-5 and TRBJ2-2; the match to TRBD1 covers 9 bases. CDR1 is LGHNT, CDR2 FRNRAP, per germline. CDR3 size: 19 residues. V gave up 0 bases and J gave up 7 bases; unmatched junction bases: 15. The CDR3 DNA is TGTGCTAGTGGTTTGGTAACTACCTCGGGACAGGGAAAAGGCGGGGAGCTGTTTTTT. Protein: CASGLVTTSGQGKGGELFF.

The chain recombines TRBV28 with TRBJ2-5; D may be TRBD2 (6 bases). The V end lost 3 bases, the J end lost 2 bases, and 10 bases lay between the germline ends. Germline CDR1 MDHEN, CDR2 SYDVKM. The CDR3 consists of 14 residues. CDR3 in amino acids: CASSFKGRQETQYF. DNA of the CDR3: TGTGCCAGCAGTTTCAAGGGGAGGCAAGAGACCCAGTACTTC.

The chain carries TRBV2 and TRBJ1-2, with a tentative D call TRBD1 (5 bases). This CDR3 region has 13 residues. CDR1 SNHLY and CDR2 FYNNEI come from the germline V gene. The ends were cut back, 10 bases at V and 5 bases at J, with 17 bases in the middle. The CDR3 DNA reads TGTGCCACTTCGGGGGGGTATGGATATGGCTACACCTTC. It encodes CATSGGYGYGYTF.

The chain recombines TRBV9 with TRBJ2-7; D possibly corresponds to TRBD2 (6 bases). Trimming stripped 4 bases from V and 3 bases from J, with 17 bases between. Germline V gene data show CDR1 as SGDLS and CDR2 as YYNGEE. The CDR3 runs to 15 residues. The CDR3 protein is CASSPGVPPLYEQYF. The CDR3 DNA is TGTGCCAGCAGCCCGGGGGTTCCTCCTCTCTACGAGCAGTACTTC.

The chain uses TRBV19 and TRBJ1-1, with a weak D call TRBD1 (6 bases). Between the trimmed V and J ends, which lost 6 bases and 1 base, there was a span of 15 bases. Germline CDR1 reads LNHDA; CDR2 reads SQIVND (reference sequence). This CDR3 comprises 15 residues. DNA of the CDR3: TGTGCCAGTAGCCCGTGGGGACACAAGAACACTGAAGCTTTCTTT. Translating gives CASSPWGHKNTEAFF.

The genes are TRBV10-3 and TRBJ1-2, with D possibly being TRBD1 (6 bases). The CDR3 length is 15 residues. Trimming pared 5 bases from V and 3 bases from J, leaving 16 bases between. Germline loops: CDR1 ENHRY, CDR2 SYGVKD. CDR3 in amino acids: CAISPGGGGDYGYTF. Here the CDR3 DNA reads TGTGCCATCAGTCCCGGGGGAGGGGGGGACTATGGCTACACCTTC.

CDR3 coding DNA: TGTGCCAGCAGTATTGACTTGAGGATTTACGAGCAGTACTTC. It yields the protein CASSIDLRIYEQYF. The rearrangement links TRBV28 to TRBJ2-7; D not certain. Germline assignment: CDR1 MDHEN and CDR2 SYDVKM. The CDR3 extends over 14 amino acids. Trimming pared 5 bases from V and 4 bases from J, leaving 15 bases between. Full variable domain (missing parts from reference TRBV28 and TRBJ2-7): DVKVTQSSRYLVKRTGEKVFLECVQDMDHENMFWYRQDPGLGLRLIYFSYDVKMKEKGDIPEGYSVSREKKERFSLILESASTNQTSMYLCASSIDLRIYEQYFGPGTRLTVT.